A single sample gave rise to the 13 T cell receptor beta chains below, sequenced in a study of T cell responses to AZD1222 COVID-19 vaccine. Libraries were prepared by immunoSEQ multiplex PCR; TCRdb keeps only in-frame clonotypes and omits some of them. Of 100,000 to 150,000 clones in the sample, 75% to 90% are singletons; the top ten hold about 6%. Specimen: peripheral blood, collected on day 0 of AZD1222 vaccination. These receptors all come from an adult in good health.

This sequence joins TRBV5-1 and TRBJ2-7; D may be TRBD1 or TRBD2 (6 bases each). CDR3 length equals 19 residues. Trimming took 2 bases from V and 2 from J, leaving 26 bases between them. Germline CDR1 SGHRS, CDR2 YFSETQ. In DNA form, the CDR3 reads TGCGCCAGCAGCTTAAGAGTAGCTACGGGGGCGGATGGCCCCTACGAGCAGTACTTC. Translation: CASSLRVATGADGPYEQYF.

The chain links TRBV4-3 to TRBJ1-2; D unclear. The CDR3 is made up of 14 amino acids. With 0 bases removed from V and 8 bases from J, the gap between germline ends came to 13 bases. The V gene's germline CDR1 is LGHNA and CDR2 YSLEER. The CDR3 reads CASSQDSGVPGYTF. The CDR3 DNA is TGCGCCAGCAGCCAAGATTCCGGGGTTCCGGGCTACACCTTC.

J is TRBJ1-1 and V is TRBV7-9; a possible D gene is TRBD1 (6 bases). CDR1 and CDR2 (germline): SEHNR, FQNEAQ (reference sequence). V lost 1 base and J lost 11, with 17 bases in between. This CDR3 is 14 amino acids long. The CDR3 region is CASSLDPGARGAFF. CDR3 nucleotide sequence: TGTGCCAGCAGCTTAGATCCAGGGGCCCGAGGGGCTTTCTTT. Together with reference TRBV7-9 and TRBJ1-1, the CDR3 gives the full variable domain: DTGVSQNPRHKITKRGQNVTFRCDPISEHNRLYWYRQTLGQGPEFLTYFQNEAQLEKSRLLSDRFSAERPKGSFSTLEIQRTEQGDSAMYLCASSLDPGARGAFFGQGTRLTVV.

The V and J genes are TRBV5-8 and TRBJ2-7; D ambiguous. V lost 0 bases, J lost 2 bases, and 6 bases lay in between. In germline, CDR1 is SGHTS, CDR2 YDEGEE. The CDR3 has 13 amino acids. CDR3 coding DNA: TGTGCCAGCAGCTTGGATGCAGCCTACGAGCAGTACTTC. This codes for CASSLDAAYEQYF. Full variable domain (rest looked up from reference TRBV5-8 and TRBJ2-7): EAGVTQSPTHLIKTRGQQATLRCSPISGHTSVYWYQQALGLGLQFLLWYDEGEERNRGNFPPRFSGRQFPNYSSELNVNALELEDSALYLCASSLDAAYEQYFGPGTRLTVT.

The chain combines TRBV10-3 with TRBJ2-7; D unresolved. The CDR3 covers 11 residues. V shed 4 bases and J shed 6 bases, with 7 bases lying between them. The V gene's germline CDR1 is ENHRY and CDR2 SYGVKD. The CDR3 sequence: CAISVNFEQYF. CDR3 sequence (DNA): TGTGCCATCAGTGTTAATTTCGAGCAGTACTTC.

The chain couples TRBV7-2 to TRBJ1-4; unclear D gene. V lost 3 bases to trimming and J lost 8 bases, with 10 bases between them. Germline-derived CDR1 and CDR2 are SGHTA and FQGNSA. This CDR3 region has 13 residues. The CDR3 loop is CASSFTRGEKLFF. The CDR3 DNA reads TGTGCCAGCAGCTTCACCCGAGGAGAAAAACTGTTTTTT.

The CDR3 protein is CATSRQQGGNSPLHF. The CDR3 DNA sequence: TGTGCCACCAGCCGTCAACAGGGGGGTAATTCACCCCTCCACTTT. V and J are TRBV15 and TRBJ1-6; 8 bases map to TRBD1. This CDR3 is built from 15 residues. The V and J ends lost 5 bases and 6 bases, in that order; junction bases with no gene match: 6. The germline CDR1 and CDR2 sequences are LNHNV and YYDKDF (reference sequence).

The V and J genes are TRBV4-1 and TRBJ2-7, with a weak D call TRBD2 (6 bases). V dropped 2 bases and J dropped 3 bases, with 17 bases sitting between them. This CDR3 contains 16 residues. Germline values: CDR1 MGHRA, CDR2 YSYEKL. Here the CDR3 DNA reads TGCGCCAGCAGCCAAATGGATGGGGCGGGGAGCTACGAGCAGTACTTC. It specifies CASSQMDGAGSYEQYF.

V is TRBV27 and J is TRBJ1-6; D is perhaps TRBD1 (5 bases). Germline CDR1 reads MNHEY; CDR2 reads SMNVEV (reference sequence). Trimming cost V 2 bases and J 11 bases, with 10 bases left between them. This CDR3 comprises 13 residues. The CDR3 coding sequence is TGTGCCAGCAGTTTAGGAGGGGCCACACCCCTCCACTTT. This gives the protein CASSLGGATPLHF.

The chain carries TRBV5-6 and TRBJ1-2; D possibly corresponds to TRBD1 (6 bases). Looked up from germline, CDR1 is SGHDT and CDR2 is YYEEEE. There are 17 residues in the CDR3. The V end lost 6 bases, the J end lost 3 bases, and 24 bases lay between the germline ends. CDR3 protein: CASIRSRGPRFDYGYTF. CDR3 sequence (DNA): TGTGCCAGCATTCGGTCCAGGGGACCGCGCTTTGACTATGGCTACACCTTC.

In nucleotides, the CDR3 is TGTGCCAGCAGCTTTTCAGGGACAGGCGAGCAGTACTTC. Translating it yields CASSFSGTGEQYF. The J gene is TRBJ2-7, the V gene TRBV11-3; TRBD1 matches at 8 bases. This CDR3 is 13 amino acids long. Trimming at V came to 3 bases and at J to 6 bases, leaving 4 bases not matched to a gene. CDR1 is SGHNT, CDR2 YENEEA, per germline.

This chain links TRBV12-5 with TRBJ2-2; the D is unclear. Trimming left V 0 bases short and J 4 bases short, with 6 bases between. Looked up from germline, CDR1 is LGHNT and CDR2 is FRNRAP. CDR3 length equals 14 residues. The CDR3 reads CASGLVQITGELFF. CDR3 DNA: TGTGCTAGTGGTTTGGTACAGATCACCGGGGAGCTGTTTTTT.

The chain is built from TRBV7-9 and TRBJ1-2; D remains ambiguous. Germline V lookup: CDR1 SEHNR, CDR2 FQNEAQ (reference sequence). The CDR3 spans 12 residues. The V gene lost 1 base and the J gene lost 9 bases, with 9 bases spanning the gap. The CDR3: CASSLEGRSYTF. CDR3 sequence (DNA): TGTGCCAGCAGCTTAGAGGGCAGAAGCTACACCTTC.